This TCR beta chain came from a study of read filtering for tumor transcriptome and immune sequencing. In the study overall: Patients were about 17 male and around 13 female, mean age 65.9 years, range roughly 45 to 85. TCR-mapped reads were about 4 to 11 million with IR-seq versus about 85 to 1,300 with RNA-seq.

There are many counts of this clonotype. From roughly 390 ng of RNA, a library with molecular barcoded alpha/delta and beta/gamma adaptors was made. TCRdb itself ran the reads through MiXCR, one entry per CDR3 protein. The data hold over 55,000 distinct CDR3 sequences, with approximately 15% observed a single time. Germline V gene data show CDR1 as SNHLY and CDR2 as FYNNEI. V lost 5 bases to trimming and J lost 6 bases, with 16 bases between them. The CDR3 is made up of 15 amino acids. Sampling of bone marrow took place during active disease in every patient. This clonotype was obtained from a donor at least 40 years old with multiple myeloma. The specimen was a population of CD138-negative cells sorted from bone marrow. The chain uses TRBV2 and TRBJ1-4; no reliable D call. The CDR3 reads CASSPPGSGDEKLFF. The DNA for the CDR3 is TGTGCCAGCAGTCCCCCTGGCAGCGGAGATGAAAAACTGTTTTTT.